These 3 T cell receptor beta chains were sequenced from one sample in a study of identical twins. A single record per CDR3 protein comes from TCRdb applying MiXCR to the 5' RACE reads. Here the sample spans around 490,000 distinct CDR3 sequences, roughly an eighth being singletons. In addition, the sample was reused for a study of yellow fever vaccine responses in identical twins.

Material: CD4+ T cells sorted from blood. The receptors shown here come from a young woman in good health.

This clonotype was counted a few times. J is TRBJ2-3 and V is TRBV4-2; TRBD2 is a possible D gene (5 bases). The germline V and J ends were trimmed by 1 base and 2 bases, with 13 bases remaining between them. This CDR3 region has 16 residues. CDR1 and CDR2 from the germline V gene are LGHNA and YNFKEQ. The DNA for the CDR3 is TGTGCCAGCAGCCAAGGTTTAGACTACCCCACAGATACGCAGTATTTT. Translating it yields CASSQGLDYPTDTQYF.

The chain employs TRBV28 and TRBJ2-1, with D hard to call. CDR3 size: 13 residues. Germline V gene data show CDR1 as MDHEN and CDR2 as SYDVKM. Trimming removed 7 bases at V and 2 bases at J, with 9 bases between. DNA of the CDR3: TGTGCCAGCACCCAATCCACCTACAATGAGCAGTTCTTC. Translated: CASTQSTYNEQFF.

The chain combines TRBV5-1 with TRBJ2-2, with D possibly matching TRBD2 (5 bases). The CDR3 covers 15 residues. The germline V gene encodes CDR1 SGHRS and CDR2 YFSETQ. V was pared by 2 bases and J by 0 bases, with 8 bases between. CDR3: CASSFGDANTGELFF. CDR3 nucleotide sequence: TGCGCCAGCAGCTTCGGGGATGCGAACACCGGGGAGCTGTTTTTT. Complete variable domain (other parts from reference TRBV5-1 and TRBJ2-2): KAGVTQTPRYLIKTRGQQVTLSCSPISGHRSVSWYQQTPGQGLQFLFEYFSETQRNKGNFPGRFSGRQFSNSRSEMNVSTLELGDSALYLCASSFGDANTGELFFGEGSRLTVL.